Ten or more counts support the clone carrying this T cell receptor (beta chain). At one boundary the junction diverges from the germline segment, which might be a read error. This record comes from a study of Graves' ophthalmopathy and Graves' hyperthyroidism. Overall study: Peripheral blood was collected at initial diagnosis, before any treatment.

Investigators amplified TCR beta CDR3 regions from RNA transcripts. RT-PCR in the first round used HTBI primers; a second-round multiplex PCR followed. MiXCR, applied by TCRdb to the multiplex PCR reads, yields one record per CDR3 protein. The sample has approximately 640,000 distinct CDR3 sequences, approximately 39% seen once. Per the germline V gene, CDR1 is SGHTA and CDR2 is FQGTGA. The CDR3 contains 16 residues. In donors with ophthalmopathy, activity was moderate-to-severe, with CAS ≥3, NOSPECS ≥4 and duration under 3 months. The source of the PBMCs was approximately 10 ml of fresh peripheral blood.

This chain links TRBV7-3 with TRBJ1-3; D perhaps matches TRBD1 (5 bases). Specimen: peripheral blood. The receptor was derived from an adult man with Graves' ophthalmopathy. CDR3 amino acids: CASSLTPDSSGNTIYF. CDR3 bases: TGTGCCAGCAGCCTAACACCTGACAGTTCTGGAAACACCATATATTTT.